The 10 T cell receptor beta chains listed next were all sequenced from one sample in a study of cytomegalovirus exposure and HLA in healthy donors. Data came from immunoSEQ multiplex PCR; TCRdb stores just in-frame clones and leaves some out. The table lists approximately 160,000 clones, about nine tenths of them singletons. Source material: PBMCs. Receptors were obtained from a woman aged 18-29 years in good health and CMV-seropositive.

The V gene is TRBV4-3, the J gene TRBJ1-4; D ambiguous. Per the germline V gene, CDR1 is LGHNA and CDR2 is YSLEER. There are 19 residues in the CDR3. V was cut by 0 bases and J by 0 bases, with 17 bases left in between. The CDR3 is CASSQDVTRILATNEKLFF. The CDR3 DNA follows: TGCGCCAGCAGCCAAGATGTCACCAGAATCCTCGCAACTAATGAAAAACTGTTTTTT.

Points on this clone: Other nucleotide sequences from this sample produce the same CDR3. This chain joins TRBV4-3 and TRBJ1-4, with TRBD1 matching over 9 bases. From germline, CDR1 is LGHNA and CDR2 YSLEER. The CDR3 has 15 amino acids. With V trimmed by 0 bases and J by 4 bases, 0 bases remained unmatched. The CDR3 DNA is TGCGCCAGCAGCCAAGAGGGACAGGGTAATGAAAAACTGTTTTTT. It is translated as CASSQEGQGNEKLFF.

This chain connects TRBV5-1 to TRBJ2-3, with 7 nucleotides matching TRBD2. The CDR3 is 15 residues long. The germline gives CDR1 SGHRS, CDR2 YFSETQ. V shed 5 bases and J 0 bases; nucleotides not matched to a gene: 6. The CDR3 coding sequence is TGCGCCAGCAGGAACTTGCGGGGGAGCACAGATACGCAGTATTTT. Its protein is CASRNLRGSTDTQYF.

The CDR3 reads CASSADRGIETQYF. DNA for the CDR3: TGTGCCAGCAGCGCCGACAGGGGGATAGAGACCCAGTACTTC. The rearrangement links TRBV9 to TRBJ2-5, with TRBD1 matching over 9 bases. The germline V gene encodes CDR1 SGDLS and CDR2 YYNGEE. This CDR3 has 14 amino acids. J gave up 4 bases and V 3 bases, and 4 bases lay outside the gene matches.

The V and J genes are TRBV6-5 and TRBJ2-1; 8 nucleotides align to TRBD1. The germline V gene has CDR1 MNHEY and CDR2 SVGAGI. The J segment lost 4 bases and the V segment lost 6 bases, leaving 8 bases of the junction unmatched. CDR3 length equals 15 residues. Here the CDR3 DNA reads TGTGCCAGCAGCATAGACAGGGGCGGATACAATGAGCAGTTCTTC. Translation: CASSIDRGGYNEQFF.

This clone was detected only once. J is TRBJ2-7 and V is TRBV9; 9 nucleotides line up with TRBD2. Trimming at V came to 0 bases and at J to 6 bases, leaving 7 bases not matched to a gene. Looked up from germline, CDR1 is SGDLS and CDR2 is YYNGEE. This CDR3 comprises 15 residues. CDR3 protein: CASSVGASGTVEQYF. As DNA, the CDR3 is TGTGCCAGCAGCGTAGGAGCTAGCGGGACTGTCGAGCAGTACTTC.

The chain employs TRBV27 and TRBJ2-5; 10 bases map to TRBD2. The CDR3 has 15 amino acids. Losses at the gene ends were 5 bases for V and 7 bases for J; bases not matched to a gene: 10. The germline V gene encodes CDR1 MNHEY and CDR2 SMNVEV (reference sequence). CDR3 in amino acids: CASSPPQREGGTQYF. The DNA for the CDR3 is TGTGCCAGCAGTCCACCTCAGCGGGAGGGGGGGACCCAGTACTTC.

V is TRBV7-2 and J is TRBJ2-5, with TRBD2 identical over 14 bases. The CDR3 has 16 amino acids. The V gene's germline CDR1 is SGHTA and CDR2 FQGNSA. V lost 4 bases and J lost 4; bases outside the gene matches: 5. The CDR3 DNA follows: TGTGCCAGCAGCTCCGTTGGGACTAGCGGGAGAGAGACCCAGTACTTC. Translated: CASSSVGTSGRETQYF.

The CDR3 DNA reads as TGCGCCAGCAGCCAACAAACGGACAGAAACTATGGCTACACCTTC. Its translation: CASSQQTDRNYGYTF. The V call is TRBV4-1, the J call TRBJ1-2, with D possibly matching TRBD1 (6 bases). Germline CDR1 MGHRA, CDR2 YSYEKL. The CDR3 loop spans 15 amino acids. Trimming removed 2 bases at V and 2 bases at J, with 12 bases between.

The chain is built from TRBV11-1 and TRBJ2-1; 7 bases agree with TRBD2. CDR1 is SGHAT and CDR2 is FQDESV in the germline V gene (reference sequence). The CDR3 totals 16 residues. V dropped 4 bases and J dropped 8; count of bases not matched to a gene: 14. Here the CDR3 DNA reads TGTGCCAGCAGCTCCCTGAGGGGCGGGAGTTTCCATGAGCAGTTCTTC. Amino acids: CASSSLRGGSFHEQFF. Together with reference TRBV11-1 and TRBJ2-1, the CDR3 gives the full variable domain: EAEVAQSPRYKITEKSQAVAFWCDPISGHATLYWYRQILGQGPELLVQFQDESVVDDSQLPKDRFSAERLKGVDSTLKIQPAELGDSAMYLCASSSLRGGSFHEQFFGPGTRLTVL.